This T cell receptor beta chain was obtained from a study of blood T cell repertoires in COVID-19 (dated by TCRdb to 2020 to 2022). Background on the whole study: Samples from collaborators originated in the United States, Italy and Spain and spanned both the acute and convalescent phases of COVID-19. The sample metadata nearly always contained a de-identified subject ID, COVID-19 status, age in years and sex. HLA class I and class II types, where available, came from metadata supplied by the sample provider rather than from assay-based typing. The samples were drawn from the first 160 participants of the ongoing ImmuneRACE study and from more than 1,000 subjects provided by 6 global collaborators. The repertoires were released in a freely available public database intended as a resource for research on the immune response to SARS-CoV-2. The dataset comprised deeply sampled blood TCRbeta repertoires from subjects exposed to, actively infected with, or recovered from COVID-19. The material from the prospective study consisted of cDNA or gDNA derived from T cells, B-cell-depleted T cells, or PBMCs.

From cysteine to phenylalanine, the CDR3 is 15 amino acids long. The DNA shown is the 45-base CDR3, in frame from base 1. For CDR1 and CDR2, the germline V gene (reference sequence) lists MNHNY and SVGAGI. V lost 6 bases and J lost 2 bases, and the count of bases not matched to a germline gene is 7. The paper's findings and limits, for the study overall: The amount of clinical and demographic metadata varied by source and participant and was provided uncurated.

Each collaborating institution followed its own protocols to collect whole blood in K2EDTA tubes. Collaborator samples were shipped for TCRbeta analysis as frozen whole blood, isolated PBMCs, or DNA extracted from either sample type. TCRbeta CDR3 regions were amplified from genomic DNA by means of the immunoSEQ Assay, a bias-controlled multiplex PCR. The paper's data handling went like this. The number of nucleated cells in each sample was estimated by amplification of reference gene primers within the assay. Sequence reads were collapsed and filtered to measure the absolute abundance of every unique TCRbeta CDR3 rearrangement. For each sample, productive Simpson clonality was calculated as the square root of Simpson's diversity index over productive rearrangements. Here the immuneACCESS table is served through TCRdb, limited to in-frame sequences with V and J called. Missing clones are a known gap in these copies; in checked studies unresolved V genes cover under half, and the rest lacks a known reason. The D gene and trimming were derived from the DNA, and the V and J assignments and clone size from that table. The sample table contains fewer than 200,000 clones; only one count was recorded for around 77% of them. The ten most abundant clones make up 2.5% to 3% of the sample.

Turning to this clone: The specificity of this receptor is unknown. Base quality data are lacking; no much larger clone is found one base away.

The sequence came from a man in his sixties or seventies with acute or convalescent COVID-19. Sequencing input: peripheral blood. In this chain, TRBV6-6 is recombined with TRBJ1-3, with TRBD1 identical over 7 junction bases. The DNA is TGTGCCAGCAGGTCAGACAGGGCCCCTGGAAACACCATATATTTT. Translated, it reads CASRSDRAPGNTIYF.